These 20 T cell receptor beta chains were all obtained from the same sample, sequenced in a study of cytomegalovirus exposure and HLA in healthy donors. The PCR was carried out with 60 Vbeta primers and 13 Jbeta primers. Method: immunoSEQ multiplex PCR; TCRdb's copy keeps in-frame clones and lacks some. Of approximately 90,000 clones in the sample, 60% to 80% were seen once. The sample was PBMCs. Source of these receptors: a man between 35 and 55 years old in good health and CMV-seronegative.

The CDR3 loop reads CASSKTGAFYEQYF. DNA for the CDR3: TGTGCCAGTAGTAAGACAGGGGCGTTCTACGAGCAGTACTTC. This chain uses TRBV19 with TRBJ2-7, with 8 nucleotides matching TRBD1. Germline assignment: CDR1 LNHDA and CDR2 SQIVND (reference sequence). CDR3 length: 14 residues. V dropped 4 bases and J dropped 3; count of bases not matched to a gene: 5.

The V and J genes are TRBV2 and TRBJ2-1, with 7 bases that match TRBD2. The germline gives CDR1 SNHLY, CDR2 FYNNEI. This CDR3 is built from 13 residues. The J segment lost 15 bases and the V segment lost 7 bases, leaving 15 bases of the junction unmatched. The CDR3 sequence: CASTLTSDLSGFF. The CDR3 DNA reads TGTGCCAGCACCCTTACTAGCGATCTTAGCGGGTTCTTC.

The chain recombines TRBV19 with TRBJ1-4, with 10 bases fitting TRBD1. This CDR3 comprises 17 residues. Germline V gene data show CDR1 as LNHDA and CDR2 as SQIVND (reference sequence). Unmatched junction bases numbered 6, after V lost 5 bases and J lost 0 bases. DNA for the CDR3: TGTGCCAGTAGTTTCCGGGACAGGGGATCAACTAATGAAAAACTGTTTTTT. Translating it yields CASSFRDRGSTNEKLFF.

The rearrangement links TRBV18 to TRBJ2-5, with TRBD2 matching 8 bases. There are 15 residues in the CDR3. V trimming: 0 bases; J trimming: 4 bases; junction bases outside the gene matches: 4. Germline loops: CDR1 KGHSH, CDR2 LQKENI. The CDR3 coding sequence is TGTGCCAGCTCACCACCTAGCGGGAAAACAGAGACCCAGTACTTC. Translation gives CASSPPSGKTETQYF.

The V and J genes are TRBV5-4 and TRBJ2-3, with a possible D match to TRBD1 (7 bases). The CDR3 has 15 residues. Trimming shortened V by 4 bases and J by 1 base, and 13 bases separated the two germline ends. CDR1 is SGHNT and CDR2 is YYREEE in the germline V gene (reference sequence). The CDR3 protein is CASSRRDSRTDTQYF. The CDR3 DNA follows: TGTGCCAGCAGCCGGAGGGACAGTCGCACAGATACGCAGTATTTT.

The rearrangement links TRBV25-1 to TRBJ1-1; D unclear. Trimming took off 4 bases at V and 4 bases at J, with 19 bases between the two ends. Germline values: CDR1 MGHDK, CDR2 SYGVNS. The CDR3 extends over 16 amino acids. CDR3 loop: CASSVQKEGKSTEAFF. The CDR3, as DNA: TGTGCCAGCAGTGTACAGAAGGAGGGTAAGAGCACTGAAGCTTTCTTT. The full variable domain, in which reference TRBV25-1 and TRBJ1-1 provide the parts outside the CDR3, is EADIYQTPRYLVIGTGKKITLECSQTMGHDKMYWYQQDPGMELHLIHYSYGVNSTEKGDLSSESTVSRIRTEHFPLTLESARPSHTSQYLCASSVQKEGKSTEAFFGQGTRLTVV.

This chain joins TRBV7-3 and TRBJ2-1; possible D gene TRBD1, 5 bases. The V and J ends lost 5 bases and 0 bases respectively, with 17 bases between them. The CDR3 is 17 residues long. Germline V gene data show CDR1 as SGHTA and CDR2 as FQGTGA. CDR3 residues: CASSPLRQTSSYNEQFF. The CDR3 DNA sequence: TGTGCCAGCAGCCCGCTCCGACAGACGAGCTCCTACAATGAGCAGTTCTTC.

CDR3 nucleotide sequence: TGTGCCAGCAGTTTATCTGCACAGGGAGGCAATCAGCCCCAGCATTTT. Its protein product is CASSLSAQGGNQPQHF. This rearrangement joins TRBV28 to TRBJ1-5, with D perhaps TRBD1 (6 bases). The ends were cut back, 1 base at V and 2 bases at J, with 12 bases in the middle. In germline, CDR1 is MDHEN, CDR2 SYDVKM. CDR3 length: 16 residues.

The chain is built from TRBV5-1 and TRBJ1-6, with TRBD1 as a possible D gene (6 bases). This CDR3 is 17 amino acids long. Looked up from germline, CDR1 is SGHRS and CDR2 is YFSETQ. V lost 4 bases and J 0 bases, leaving 14 bases between the germline ends. CDR3 residues: CASSQTGLSSYNSPLHF. The DNA of the CDR3 is TGCGCCAGCAGCCAAACAGGGTTGAGCTCCTATAATTCACCCCTCCACTTT.

The J gene is TRBJ2-7, the V gene TRBV14, with 8 bases fitting TRBD2. The V segment lost 6 bases and the J segment 3 bases; nucleotides outside the gene matches: 7. This CDR3 comprises 14 residues. Germline V gene lookup returns CDR1 SGHDN and CDR2 FVKESK. CDR3 nucleotide sequence: TGTGCCAGCAGTCCTCGGGAGGGCCTCTACGAGCAGTACTTC. Its protein is CASSPREGLYEQYF. The whole variable domain, remainder taken from reference TRBV14 and TRBJ2-7, is EAGVTQFPSHSVIEKGQTVTLRCDPISGHDNLYWYRRVMGKEIKFLLHFVKESKQDESGMPNNRFLAERTGGTYSTLKVQPAELEDSGVYFCASSPREGLYEQYFGPGTRLTVT.

This chain connects TRBV7-3 to TRBJ2-1, with 13 bases lining up with TRBD2. J gave up 8 bases and V 4 bases, and 5 bases lay outside the gene matches. This CDR3 comprises 15 residues. Per germline, CDR1 SGHTA and CDR2 FQGTGA. Written as DNA, the CDR3 is TGTGCCAGCAGCTCAACTAGCGGGGGGGTCCATGAGCAGTTCTTC. Translating gives CASSSTSGGVHEQFF. Supplemented by reference TRBV7-3 and TRBJ2-1, the full variable domain reads GAGVSQTPSNKVTEKGKYVELRCDPISGHTALYWYRQSLGQGPEFLIYFQGTGAADDSGLPNDRFFAVRPEGSVSTLKIQRTERGDSAVYLCASSSTSGGVHEQFFGPGTRLTVL.

The chain links TRBV10-3 to TRBJ2-3, with TRBD2 matching over 12 bases. Germline V gene data show CDR1 as ENHRY and CDR2 as SYGVKD. The CDR3 runs 17 residues. V lost 0 bases to trimming and J lost 2 bases; unmatched junction nucleotides: 3. CDR3 region: CAISESGTSGFTDTQYF. DNA of the CDR3: TGTGCCATCAGTGAGTCCGGGACTAGCGGGTTCACAGATACGCAGTATTTT.

The chain couples TRBV5-1 to TRBJ2-1; tentative D call: TRBD1 (6 bases). Germline V gene data show CDR1 as SGHRS and CDR2 as YFSETQ. The V end was cut by 4 bases, the J end by 0 bases, with 11 bases between. CDR3 length equals 15 residues. The CDR3 reads CASSPTGSSYNEQFF. CDR3 nucleotide sequence: TGCGCCAGCAGCCCAACAGGGAGCTCCTACAATGAGCAGTTCTTC.

This clone was detected once. The genes are TRBV18 and TRBJ1-6, with 9 bases matching TRBD1. Trimming took 2 bases from V and 7 from J; bases not matched to a gene: 6. The CDR3 totals 16 residues. Germline CDR1 reads KGHSH; CDR2 reads LQKENI. Here the CDR3 reads CASSPGQGSSNSPLHF. CDR3 DNA: TGTGCCAGCTCACCAGGACAGGGGTCCTCCAATTCACCCCTCCACTTT.

The genes are TRBV10-3 and TRBJ1-4; D not resolved. The germline V and J ends were trimmed by 4 bases and 5 bases, with 11 bases remaining between them. The CDR3 is made up of 14 amino acids. CDR1 is ENHRY, CDR2 SYGVKD, per germline. The CDR3 sequence is CAISGGDLNEKLFF. CDR3 nucleotide sequence: TGTGCCATCAGTGGGGGAGATTTAAATGAAAAACTGTTTTTT.

This clone was picked up one time. The chain uses TRBV4-1 and TRBJ2-5; D is unclear. Gene TRBJ2-7 matches the end of the DNA better, so the J call may be wrong. The CDR3 runs 16 residues. The germline V gene encodes CDR1 MGHRA and CDR2 YSYEKL. The CDR3 protein is CASSQPSKAYLYEQYF. In DNA form, the CDR3 reads TGCGCCAGCAGCCAACCATCCAAAGCCTACCTTTACGAGCAGTACTTC.

This clone has only a few counts. The chain employs TRBV27 and TRBJ2-7; 9 bases map to TRBD2. The CDR3 loop spans 15 amino acids. The germline CDR1 and CDR2 sequences are MNHEY and SMNVEV (reference sequence). V dropped 6 bases and J dropped 0; count of bases not matched to a gene: 6. CDR3 region: CASSTETSGSYEQYF. CDR3 nucleotide sequence: TGTGCCAGCAGCACCGAGACTAGCGGCTCCTACGAGCAGTACTTC.

This clone was seen a handful of times. The chain is built from TRBV5-4 and TRBJ1-4; 9 nucleotides align to TRBD1. There are 14 residues in the CDR3. Germline CDR1 reads SGHNT; CDR2 reads YYREEE (reference sequence). Unmatched junction bases numbered 7, after V lost 5 bases and J lost 8 bases. CDR3 amino acids: CASSRGTGNEKLFF. The CDR3 bases are TGTGCCAGCAGTCGTGGGACAGGGAACGAAAAACTGTTTTTT.

V usage is TRBV4-1 and J usage is TRBJ2-5, with 10 bases identical to TRBD2. The CDR3 loop spans 16 amino acids. Trimming at V came to 3 bases and at J to 2 bases, leaving 6 bases not matched to a gene. Germline loops: CDR1 MGHRA, CDR2 YSYEKL. Here the CDR3 reads CASSQTGTSVQETQYF. CDR3 nucleotide sequence: TGCGCCAGCAGCCAGACCGGGACTAGCGTACAAGAGACCCAGTACTTC.

V and J are TRBV7-8 and TRBJ1-2; D is ambiguous. Trimming shortened V by 5 bases and J by 8 bases, and 12 bases separated the two germline ends. Germline V gives CDR1 SGHVS, CDR2 FQNEAQ. This CDR3 comprises 12 residues. CDR3 protein: CASSQVGGGYTF. The CDR3 nucleotides read TGTGCCAGCAGCCAGGTTGGCGGGGGCTACACCTTC.